A single sample is the source of the 2 T cell receptor beta chains below, sequenced in a study of STAT5B mutations in CD4+ large granular lymphocyte leukemia. Profiled with immunoSEQ multiplex PCR; TCRdb holds only in-frame clones, not every one. The sample lists 30,000 or so clones, about three quarters occurring once. What was sequenced was CD4+ T cells from blood buffy coats. Every receptor here comes from a human donor in good health.

This clone appeared once. This chain joins TRBV21-1 and TRBJ2-4; the table's D call of TRBD2 was not tested on the DNA. TRBV21-1 constitutes a pseudogene. This CDR3 is 17 amino acids long. DNA for the CDR3: TGTGCCAGCAGCAGGGGAGGCGGGAGAGGGTCCAAAAACATTCAGTACTTC. Translated, it gives CASSRGGGRGSKNIQYF.

V gene TRBV6-5 combines with J gene TRBJ2-5; 8 bases align to TRBD2. The germline CDR1 and CDR2 sequences are MNHEY and SVGAGI. The CDR3 contains 16 residues. Germline trimming cut 0 bases from V and 5 bases from J; bases unmatched to any gene: 8. CDR3 nucleotide sequence: TGTGCCAGCAGTTACTCCCCTGCGGGGGGTCGGGAGACCCAGTACTTC. The encoded protein is CASSYSPAGGRETQYF.